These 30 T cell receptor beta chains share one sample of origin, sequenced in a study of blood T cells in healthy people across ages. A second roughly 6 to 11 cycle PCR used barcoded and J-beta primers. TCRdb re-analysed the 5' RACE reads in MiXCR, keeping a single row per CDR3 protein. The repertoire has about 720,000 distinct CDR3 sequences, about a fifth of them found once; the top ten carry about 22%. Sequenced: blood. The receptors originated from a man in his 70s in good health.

The CDR3 region is CASSLQGRVGTEAFF. CDR3 DNA: TGTGCCAGCAGCTTACAAGGGAGGGTGGGCACTGAAGCTTTCTTT. The chain carries TRBV7-9 and TRBJ1-1; unclear D gene. With 2 bases removed from V and 4 bases from J, the gap between germline ends came to 14 bases. Germline V gene data show CDR1 as SEHNR and CDR2 as FQNEAQ (reference sequence). This CDR3 spans 15 amino acids.

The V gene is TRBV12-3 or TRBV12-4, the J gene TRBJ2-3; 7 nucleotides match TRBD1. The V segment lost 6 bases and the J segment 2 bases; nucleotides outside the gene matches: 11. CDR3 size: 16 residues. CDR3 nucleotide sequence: TGTGCCAGCAGCCAAACCGCAGGGGGTTTCACAGATACGCAGTATTTT. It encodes CASSQTAGGFTDTQYF.

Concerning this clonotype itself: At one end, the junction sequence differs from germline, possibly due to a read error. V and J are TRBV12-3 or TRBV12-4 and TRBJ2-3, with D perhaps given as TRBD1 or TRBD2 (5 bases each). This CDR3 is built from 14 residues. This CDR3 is CASSSGRGADAQYF. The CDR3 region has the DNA TGTGCCAGCAGTTCCGGAAGGGGAGCAGATGCGCAGTATTTT.

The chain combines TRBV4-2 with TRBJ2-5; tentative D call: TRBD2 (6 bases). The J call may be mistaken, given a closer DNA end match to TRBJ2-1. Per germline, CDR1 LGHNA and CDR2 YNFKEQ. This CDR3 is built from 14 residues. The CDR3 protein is CASSRGGEDNEQFF. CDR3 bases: TGTGCCAGCAGCCGGGGCGGGGAAGACAATGAGCAGTTCTTC.

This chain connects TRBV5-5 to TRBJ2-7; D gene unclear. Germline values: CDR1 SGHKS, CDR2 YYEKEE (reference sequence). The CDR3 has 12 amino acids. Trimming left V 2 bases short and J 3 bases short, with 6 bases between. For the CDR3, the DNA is TGTGCCAGCAGCTTCATGGGCTACGAGCAGTACTTC. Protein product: CASSFMGYEQYF.

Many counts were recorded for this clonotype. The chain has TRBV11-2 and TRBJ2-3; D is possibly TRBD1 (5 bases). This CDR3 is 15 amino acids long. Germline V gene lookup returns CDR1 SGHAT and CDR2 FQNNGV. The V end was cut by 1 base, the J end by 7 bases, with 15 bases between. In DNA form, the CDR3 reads TGTGCCAGCAGCTTAGTCTCAGGGTTTGTGAATACGCAGTATTTT. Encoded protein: CASSLVSGFVNTQYF.

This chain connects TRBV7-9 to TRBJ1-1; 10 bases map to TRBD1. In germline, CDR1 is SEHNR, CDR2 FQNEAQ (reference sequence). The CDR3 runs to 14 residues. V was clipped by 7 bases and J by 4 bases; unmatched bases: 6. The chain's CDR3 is CASIRQGAATEAFF. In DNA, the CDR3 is TGTGCCAGCATCCGACAGGGGGCAGCCACTGAAGCTTTCTTT.

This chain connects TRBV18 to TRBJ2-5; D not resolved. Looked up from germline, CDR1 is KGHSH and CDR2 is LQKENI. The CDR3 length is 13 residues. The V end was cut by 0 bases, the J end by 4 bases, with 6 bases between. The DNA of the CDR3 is TGTGCCAGCTCACCACCGGTGGTAGAGACCCAGTACTTC. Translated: CASSPPVVETQYF.

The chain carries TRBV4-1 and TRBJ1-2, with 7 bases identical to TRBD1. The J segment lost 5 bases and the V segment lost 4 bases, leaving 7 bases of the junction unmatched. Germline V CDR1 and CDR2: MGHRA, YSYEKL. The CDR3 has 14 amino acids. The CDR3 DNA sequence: TGCGCCAGCAGCCGCGAGAGGGGGCCGTATGGCTACACCTTC. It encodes CASSRERGPYGYTF.

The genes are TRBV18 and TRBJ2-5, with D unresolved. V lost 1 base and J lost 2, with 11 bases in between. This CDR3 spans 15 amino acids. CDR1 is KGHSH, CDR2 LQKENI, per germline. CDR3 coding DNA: TGTGCCAGCTCACCACTCGAGGCACCGCAAGAGACCCAGTACTTC. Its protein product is CASSPLEAPQETQYF.

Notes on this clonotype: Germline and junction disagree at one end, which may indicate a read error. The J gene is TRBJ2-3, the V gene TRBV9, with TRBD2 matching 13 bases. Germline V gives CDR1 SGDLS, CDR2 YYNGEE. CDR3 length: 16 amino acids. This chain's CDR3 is CASSEGLAGSTDTRYF. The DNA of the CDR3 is TGTGCCAGCAGCGAGGGACTAGCGGGGAGCACGGATACGCGGTATTTT.

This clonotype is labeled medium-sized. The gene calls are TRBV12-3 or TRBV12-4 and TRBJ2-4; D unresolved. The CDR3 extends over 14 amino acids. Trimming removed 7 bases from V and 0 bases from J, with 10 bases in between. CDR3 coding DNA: TGTGCCAGCACCTCTACACTAGCCAAAAACATTCAGTACTTC. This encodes CASTSTLAKNIQYF.

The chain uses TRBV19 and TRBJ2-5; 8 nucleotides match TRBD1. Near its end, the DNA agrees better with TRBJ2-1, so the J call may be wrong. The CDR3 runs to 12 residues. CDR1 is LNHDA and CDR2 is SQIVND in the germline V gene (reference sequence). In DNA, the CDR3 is TGTGCCAGTAGTGAGATACAGGGGGGGCAGTTCTTC. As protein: CASSEIQGGQFF.

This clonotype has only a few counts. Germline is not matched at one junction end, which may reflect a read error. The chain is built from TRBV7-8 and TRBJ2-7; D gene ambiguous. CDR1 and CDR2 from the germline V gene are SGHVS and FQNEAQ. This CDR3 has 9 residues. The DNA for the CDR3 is TGTGCCAGCAGCTTCCCTCCGCACTTC. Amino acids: CASSFPPHF.

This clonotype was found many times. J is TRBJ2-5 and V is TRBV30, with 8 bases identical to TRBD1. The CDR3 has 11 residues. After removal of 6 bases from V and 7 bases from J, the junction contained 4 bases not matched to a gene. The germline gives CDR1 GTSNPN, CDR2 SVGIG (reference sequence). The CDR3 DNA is TGTGCCTGTGGGACAGGCGGGACCCAGTACTTC. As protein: CACGTGGTQYF.

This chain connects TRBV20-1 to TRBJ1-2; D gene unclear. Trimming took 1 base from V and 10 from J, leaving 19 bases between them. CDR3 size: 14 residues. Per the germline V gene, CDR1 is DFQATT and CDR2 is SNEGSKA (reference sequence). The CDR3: CSARGDTSTKSYTF. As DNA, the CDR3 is TGCAGTGCTAGAGGTGATACGTCGACCAAATCCTACACCTTC.

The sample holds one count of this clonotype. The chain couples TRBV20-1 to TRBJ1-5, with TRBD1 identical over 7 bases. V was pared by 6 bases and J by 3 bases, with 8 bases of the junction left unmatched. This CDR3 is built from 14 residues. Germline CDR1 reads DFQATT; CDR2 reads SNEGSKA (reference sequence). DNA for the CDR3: TGCAGTGCCACGGGACAGAGCTTCAATCAGCCCCAGCATTTT. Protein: CSATGQSFNQPQHF.

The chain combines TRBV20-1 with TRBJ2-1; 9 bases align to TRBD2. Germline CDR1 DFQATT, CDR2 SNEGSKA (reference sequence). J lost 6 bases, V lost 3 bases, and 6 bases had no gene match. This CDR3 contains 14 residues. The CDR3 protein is CSARGTSSSNEQFF. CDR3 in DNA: TGCAGTGCTAGGGGGACTAGCTCTAGCAATGAGCAGTTCTTC.

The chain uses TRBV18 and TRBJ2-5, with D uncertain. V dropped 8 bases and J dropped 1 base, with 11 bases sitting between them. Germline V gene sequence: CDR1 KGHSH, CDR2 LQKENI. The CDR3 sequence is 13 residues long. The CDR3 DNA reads TGTGCCAGCACCCAAACCGTCCAAGAGACCCAGTACTTC. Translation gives CASTQTVQETQYF.

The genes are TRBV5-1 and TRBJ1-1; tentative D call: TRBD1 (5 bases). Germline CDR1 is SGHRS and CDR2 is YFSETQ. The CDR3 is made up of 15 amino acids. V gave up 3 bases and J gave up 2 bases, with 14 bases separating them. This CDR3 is CASSYAGVGNTEAFF. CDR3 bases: TGCGCCAGCAGCTATGCGGGGGTAGGAAACACTGAAGCTTTCTTT.

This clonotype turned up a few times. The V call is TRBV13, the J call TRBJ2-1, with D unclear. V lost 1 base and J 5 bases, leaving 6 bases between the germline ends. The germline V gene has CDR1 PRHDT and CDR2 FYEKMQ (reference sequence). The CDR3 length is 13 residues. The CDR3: CASSLDFDNEQFF. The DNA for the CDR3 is TGTGCCAGCAGCTTAGACTTCGACAATGAGCAGTTCTTC.

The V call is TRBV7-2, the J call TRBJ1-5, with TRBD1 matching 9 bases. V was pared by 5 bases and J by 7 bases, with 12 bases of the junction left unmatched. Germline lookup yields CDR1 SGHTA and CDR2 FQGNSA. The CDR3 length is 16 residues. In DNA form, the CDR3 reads TGTGCCAGCAGCCAGATGCGTATGACAGGGGGGCAGCCCCAGCATTTT. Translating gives CASSQMRMTGGQPQHF.

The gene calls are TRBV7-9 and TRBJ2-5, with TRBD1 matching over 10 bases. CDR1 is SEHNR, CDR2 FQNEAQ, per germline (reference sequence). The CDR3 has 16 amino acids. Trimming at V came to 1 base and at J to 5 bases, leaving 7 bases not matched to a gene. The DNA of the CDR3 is TGTGCCAGCAGCTTAGGGCCGGGACAGGGGACGGAGACCCAGTACTTC. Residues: CASSLGPGQGTETQYF.

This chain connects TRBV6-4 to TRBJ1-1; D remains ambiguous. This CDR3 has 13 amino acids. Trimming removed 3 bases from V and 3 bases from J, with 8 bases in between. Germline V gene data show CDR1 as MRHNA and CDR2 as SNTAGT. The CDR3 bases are TGTGCCAGCAGTGAAGGCCGGGACACTGAAGCTTTCTTT. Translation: CASSEGRDTEAFF.

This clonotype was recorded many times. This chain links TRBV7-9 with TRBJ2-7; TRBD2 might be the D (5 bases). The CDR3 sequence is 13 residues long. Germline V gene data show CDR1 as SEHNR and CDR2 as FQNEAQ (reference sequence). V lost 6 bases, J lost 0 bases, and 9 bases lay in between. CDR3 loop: CASRPRDSYEQYF. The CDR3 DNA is TGTGCCAGCAGGCCTCGGGACTCCTACGAGCAGTACTTC.

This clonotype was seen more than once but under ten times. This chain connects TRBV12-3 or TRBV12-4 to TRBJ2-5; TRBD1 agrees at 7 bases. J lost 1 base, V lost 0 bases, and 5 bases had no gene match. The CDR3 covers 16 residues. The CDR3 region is CASSLATTGFQETQYF. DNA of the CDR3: TGTGCCAGCAGTTTAGCGACGACAGGGTTCCAAGAGACCCAGTACTTC.

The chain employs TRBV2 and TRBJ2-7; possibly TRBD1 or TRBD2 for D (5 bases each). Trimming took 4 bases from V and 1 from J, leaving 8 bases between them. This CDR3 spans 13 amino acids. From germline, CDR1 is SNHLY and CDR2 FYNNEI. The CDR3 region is CASSAGTSYEQYF. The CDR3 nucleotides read TGTGCCAGCAGTGCTGGGACGTCCTACGAGCAGTACTTC.

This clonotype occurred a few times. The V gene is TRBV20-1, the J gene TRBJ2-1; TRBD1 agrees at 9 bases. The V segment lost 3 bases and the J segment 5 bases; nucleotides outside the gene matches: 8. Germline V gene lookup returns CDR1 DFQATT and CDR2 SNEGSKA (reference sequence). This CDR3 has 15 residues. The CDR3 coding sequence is TGCAGTGCTAGGACTGGGGGACAGGGACACAATGAGCAGTTCTTC. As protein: CSARTGGQGHNEQFF.

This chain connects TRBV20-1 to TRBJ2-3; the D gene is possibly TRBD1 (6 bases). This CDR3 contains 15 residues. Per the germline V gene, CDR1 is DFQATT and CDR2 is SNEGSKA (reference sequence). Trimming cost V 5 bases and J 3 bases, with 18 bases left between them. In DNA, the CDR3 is TGCAGTGCTGTGACTTTCCCAGGGGCTACAGATACGCAGTATTTT. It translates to CSAVTFPGATDTQYF.

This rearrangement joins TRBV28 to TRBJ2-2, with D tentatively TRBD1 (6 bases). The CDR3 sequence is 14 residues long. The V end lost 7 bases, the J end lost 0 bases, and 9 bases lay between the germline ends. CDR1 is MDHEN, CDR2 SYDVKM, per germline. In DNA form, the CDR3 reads TGTGCCAGCACTGGGGGCGCGAACACCGGGGAGCTGTTTTTT. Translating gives CASTGGANTGELFF.